The 5 T cell receptor beta chains given below trace back to one sample, sequenced in a study of T cell responses to AZD1222 COVID-19 vaccine. Sequenced by immunoSEQ multiplex PCR; TCRdb stores in-frame clones only, minus some. The sample has about 140,000 clones; approximately 90% are singletons. The sample was peripheral blood, taken on day 0 of AZD1222 vaccination. The receptors derive from an adult in good health.

This sequence joins TRBV12-3 or TRBV12-4 and TRBJ2-3; D uncertain. This CDR3 has 13 amino acids. V lost 3 bases and J 6 bases, leaving 10 bases between the germline ends. The CDR3 DNA sequence: TGTGCCAGCAGTTTCGGTAGTACGGATACGCAGTATTTT. Its protein is CASSFGSTDTQYF.

V gene TRBV28 combines with J gene TRBJ1-4, with unresolved D. CDR3 length equals 14 residues. Trimming left V 8 bases short and J 4 bases short, with 14 bases between. From germline, CDR1 is MDHEN and CDR2 SYDVKM. The CDR3 loop reads CASVVGGHNEKLFF. The DNA for the CDR3 is TGTGCCAGCGTGGTAGGAGGCCATAATGAAAAACTGTTTTTT.

This clone was seen only once. The rearrangement joins TRBV5-6 to TRBJ1-6; D is perhaps TRBD1 (5 bases). V lost 7 bases to trimming and J lost 10 bases, with 18 bases between them. The CDR3 spans 14 residues. Germline-derived CDR1 and CDR2 are SGHDT and YYEEEE. The CDR3 loop is CASQELGVRSPLHF. The CDR3 nucleotides read TGTGCCAGCCAAGAGTTGGGGGTACGGTCACCCCTCCACTTT.

V usage is TRBV10-3 and J usage is TRBJ1-1, with D unclear. Germline CDR1 ENHRY, CDR2 SYGVKD. This CDR3 spans 16 amino acids. The V gene lost 6 bases and the J gene lost 0 bases, with 17 bases spanning the gap. CDR3 DNA sequence: TGTGCCATCAGATCCTCCTTGCCCGTAATGAACACTGAAGCTTTCTTT. Translating gives CAIRSSLPVMNTEAFF.

V usage is TRBV28 and J usage is TRBJ1-5; weak D call: TRBD1 (5 bases). The CDR3 covers 14 residues. Germline loops: CDR1 MDHEN, CDR2 SYDVKM. The ends were cut back, 5 bases at V and 5 bases at J, with 13 bases in the middle. The CDR3 DNA reads as TGTGCCAGCAGTCCCCCCAGCAGGGATCAGCCCCAGCATTTT. This encodes CASSPPSRDQPQHF.